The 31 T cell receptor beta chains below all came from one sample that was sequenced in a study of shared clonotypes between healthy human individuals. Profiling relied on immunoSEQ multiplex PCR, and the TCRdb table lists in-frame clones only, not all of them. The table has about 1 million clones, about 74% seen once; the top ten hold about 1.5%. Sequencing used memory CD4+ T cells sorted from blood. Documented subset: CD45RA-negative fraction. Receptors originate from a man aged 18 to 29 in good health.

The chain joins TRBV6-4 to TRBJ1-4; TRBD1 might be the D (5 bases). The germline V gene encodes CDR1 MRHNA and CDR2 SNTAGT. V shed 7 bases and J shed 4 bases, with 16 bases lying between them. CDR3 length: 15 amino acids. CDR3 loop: CASNDPDKDNEKLFF. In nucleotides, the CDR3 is TGTGCCAGCAATGATCCGGACAAAGATAATGAAAAACTGTTTTTT.

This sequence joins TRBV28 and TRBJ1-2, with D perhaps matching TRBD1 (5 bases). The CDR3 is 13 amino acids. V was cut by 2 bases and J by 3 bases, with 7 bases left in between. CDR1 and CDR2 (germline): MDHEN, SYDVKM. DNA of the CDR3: TGTGCCAGCAGTTTAAAACAGGACTATGGCTACACCTTC. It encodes CASSLKQDYGYTF.

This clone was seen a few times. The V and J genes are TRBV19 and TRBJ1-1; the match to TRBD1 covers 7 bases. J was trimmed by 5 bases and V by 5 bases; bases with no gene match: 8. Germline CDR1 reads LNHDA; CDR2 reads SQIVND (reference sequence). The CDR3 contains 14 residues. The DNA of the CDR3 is TGTGCCAGTAGTCCAGAGACAGGGAGGACTGAAGCTTTCTTT. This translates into CASSPETGRTEAFF.

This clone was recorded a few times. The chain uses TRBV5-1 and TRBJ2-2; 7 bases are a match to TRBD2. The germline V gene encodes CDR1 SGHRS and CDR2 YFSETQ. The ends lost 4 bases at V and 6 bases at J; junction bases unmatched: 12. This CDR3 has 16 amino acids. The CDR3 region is CASSPGGYQGAGELFF. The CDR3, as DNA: TGCGCCAGCAGCCCCGGGGGGTATCAAGGGGCCGGGGAGCTGTTTTTT.

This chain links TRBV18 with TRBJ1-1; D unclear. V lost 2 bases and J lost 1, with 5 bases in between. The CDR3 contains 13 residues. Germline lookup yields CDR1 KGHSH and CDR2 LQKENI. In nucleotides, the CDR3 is TGTGCCAGCTCACCAATACAGAACACTGAAGCTTTCTTT. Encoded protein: CASSPIQNTEAFF.

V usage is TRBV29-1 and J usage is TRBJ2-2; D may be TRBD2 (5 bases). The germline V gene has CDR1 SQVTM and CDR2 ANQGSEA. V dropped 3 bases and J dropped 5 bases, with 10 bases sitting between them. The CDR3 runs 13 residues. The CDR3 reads CSVDTWETGELFF. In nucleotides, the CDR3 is TGCAGCGTTGACACATGGGAGACCGGGGAGCTGTTTTTT.

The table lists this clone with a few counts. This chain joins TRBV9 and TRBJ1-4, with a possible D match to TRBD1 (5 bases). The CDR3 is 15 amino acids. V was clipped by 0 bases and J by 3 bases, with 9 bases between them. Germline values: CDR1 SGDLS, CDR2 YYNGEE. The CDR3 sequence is CASSVDTGSNEKLFF. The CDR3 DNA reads TGTGCCAGCAGCGTAGATACAGGATCTAATGAAAAACTGTTTTTT.

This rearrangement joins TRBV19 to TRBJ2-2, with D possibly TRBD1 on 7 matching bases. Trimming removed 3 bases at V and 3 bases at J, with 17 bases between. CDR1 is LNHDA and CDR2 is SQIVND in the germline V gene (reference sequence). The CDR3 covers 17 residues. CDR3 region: CASSIGAGGTYTGELFF. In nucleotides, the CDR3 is TGTGCCAGTAGTATTGGTGCAGGGGGGACCTACACCGGGGAGCTGTTTTTT.

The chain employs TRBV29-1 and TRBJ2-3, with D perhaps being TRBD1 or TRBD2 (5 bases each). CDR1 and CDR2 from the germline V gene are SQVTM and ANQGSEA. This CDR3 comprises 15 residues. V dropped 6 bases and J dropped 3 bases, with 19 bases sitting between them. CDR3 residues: CSVQRDPIRTDTQYF. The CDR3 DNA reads TGCAGCGTCCAAAGGGACCCCATTCGGACAGATACGCAGTATTTT.

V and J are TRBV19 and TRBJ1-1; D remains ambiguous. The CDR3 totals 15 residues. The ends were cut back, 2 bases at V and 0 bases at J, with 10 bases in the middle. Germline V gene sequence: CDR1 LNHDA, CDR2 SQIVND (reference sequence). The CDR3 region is CASSIFKEMNTEAFF. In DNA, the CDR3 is TGTGCCAGTAGTATATTTAAGGAAATGAACACTGAAGCTTTCTTT.

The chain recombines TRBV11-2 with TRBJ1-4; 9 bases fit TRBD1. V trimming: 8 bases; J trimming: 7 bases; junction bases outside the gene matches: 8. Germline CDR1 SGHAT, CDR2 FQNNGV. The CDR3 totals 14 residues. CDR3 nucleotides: TGTGCCAGCGGCCTAGACAGGGGGAGTGAAAAACTGTTTTTT. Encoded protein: CASGLDRGSEKLFF.

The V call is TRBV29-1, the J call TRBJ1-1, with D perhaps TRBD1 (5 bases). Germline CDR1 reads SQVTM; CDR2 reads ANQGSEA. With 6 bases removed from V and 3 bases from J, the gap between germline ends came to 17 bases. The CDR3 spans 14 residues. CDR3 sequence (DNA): TGCAGCGTAGCCCCGCGGGGGAGGGACACTGAAGCTTTCTTT. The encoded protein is CSVAPRGRDTEAFF.

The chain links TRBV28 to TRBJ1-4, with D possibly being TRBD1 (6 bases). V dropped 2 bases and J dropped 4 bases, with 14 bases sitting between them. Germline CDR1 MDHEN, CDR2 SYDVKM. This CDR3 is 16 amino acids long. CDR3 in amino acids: CASSLRGAEVNEKLFF. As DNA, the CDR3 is TGTGCCAGCAGTTTACGGGGGGCAGAGGTTAATGAAAAACTGTTTTTT.

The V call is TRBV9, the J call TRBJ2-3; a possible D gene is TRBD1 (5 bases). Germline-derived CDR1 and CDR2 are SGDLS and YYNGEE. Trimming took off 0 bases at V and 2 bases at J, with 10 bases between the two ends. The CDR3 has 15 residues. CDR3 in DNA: TGTGCCAGCAGCGTAGTTGGGGCCACCACAGATACGCAGTATTTT. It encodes CASSVVGATTDTQYF.

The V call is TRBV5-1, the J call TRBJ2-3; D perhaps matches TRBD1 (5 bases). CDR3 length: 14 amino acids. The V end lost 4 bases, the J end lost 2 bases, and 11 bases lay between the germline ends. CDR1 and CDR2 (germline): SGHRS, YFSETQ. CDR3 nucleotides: TGCGCCAGCAGCCCGACAGTCGCCACAGATACGCAGTATTTT. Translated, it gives CASSPTVATDTQYF.

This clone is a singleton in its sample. In DNA, the CDR3 is TGTGCCAGCTCCCGGACAGGGCAAGAGACCCAGTACTTC. Amino acid sequence: CASSRTGQETQYF. This chain connects TRBV18 to TRBJ2-5; 8 bases are a match to TRBD1. The germline V gene encodes CDR1 KGHSH and CDR2 LQKENI. V trimming: 6 bases; J trimming: 2 bases; junction bases outside the gene matches: 2. The CDR3 sequence is 13 residues long.

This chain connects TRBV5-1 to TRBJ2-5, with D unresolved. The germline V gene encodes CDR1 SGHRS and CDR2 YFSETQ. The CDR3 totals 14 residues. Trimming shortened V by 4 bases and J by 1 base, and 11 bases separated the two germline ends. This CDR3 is CASSGSASQETQYF. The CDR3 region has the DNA TGCGCCAGCAGCGGTTCCGCTAGCCAAGAGACCCAGTACTTC.

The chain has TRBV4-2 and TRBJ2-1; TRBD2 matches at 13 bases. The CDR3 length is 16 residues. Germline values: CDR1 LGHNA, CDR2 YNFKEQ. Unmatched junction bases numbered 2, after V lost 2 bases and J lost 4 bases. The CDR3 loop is CASSQILAGGYNEQFF. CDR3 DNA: TGTGCCAGCAGCCAAATACTAGCGGGGGGGTACAATGAGCAGTTCTTC.

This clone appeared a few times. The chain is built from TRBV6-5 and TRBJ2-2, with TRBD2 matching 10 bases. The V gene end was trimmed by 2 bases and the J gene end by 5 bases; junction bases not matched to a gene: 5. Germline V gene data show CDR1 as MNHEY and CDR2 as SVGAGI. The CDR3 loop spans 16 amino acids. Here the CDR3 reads CASSYLTSGKTGELFF. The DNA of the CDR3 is TGTGCCAGCAGTTACCTAACTAGCGGGAAGACCGGGGAGCTGTTTTTT.

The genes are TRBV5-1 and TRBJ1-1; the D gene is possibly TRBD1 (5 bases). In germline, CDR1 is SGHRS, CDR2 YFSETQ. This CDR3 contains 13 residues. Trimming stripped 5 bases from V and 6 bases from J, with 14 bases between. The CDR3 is CASRSSQGAEAFF. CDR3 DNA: TGCGCCAGCAGATCGTCACAAGGGGCTGAAGCTTTCTTT.

This CDR3 reads CASSQTTSGSYEQYF. DNA for the CDR3: TGTGCCAGCAGCCAAACGACTAGCGGGTCCTACGAGCAGTACTTC. The chain has TRBV7-9 and TRBJ2-7; 10 bases map to TRBD2. Trimming at V came to 5 bases and at J to 1 base, leaving 5 bases not matched to a gene. The CDR3 totals 15 residues. Germline V gene sequence: CDR1 SEHNR, CDR2 FQNEAQ (reference sequence). The entire variable domain, with the rest obtained from reference TRBV7-9 and TRBJ2-7, is as follows: DTGVSQNPRHKITKRGQNVTFRCDPISEHNRLYWYRQTLGQGPEFLTYFQNEAQLEKSRLLSDRFSAERPKGSFSTLEIQRTEQGDSAMYLCASSQTTSGSYEQYFGPGTRLTVT.

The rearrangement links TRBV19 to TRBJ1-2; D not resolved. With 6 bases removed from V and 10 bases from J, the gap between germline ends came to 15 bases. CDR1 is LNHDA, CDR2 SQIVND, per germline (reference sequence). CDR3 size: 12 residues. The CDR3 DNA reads TGTGCCAGTAGCCCCAAGACGTGGGTCTACACCTTC. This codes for CASSPKTWVYTF.

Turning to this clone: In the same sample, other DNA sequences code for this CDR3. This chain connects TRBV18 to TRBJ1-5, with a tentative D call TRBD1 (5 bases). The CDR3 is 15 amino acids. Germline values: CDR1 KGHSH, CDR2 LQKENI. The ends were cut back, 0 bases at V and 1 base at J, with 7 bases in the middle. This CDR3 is CASSPPGGSNQPQHF. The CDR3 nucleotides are TGTGCCAGCTCACCACCCGGGGGGAGCAATCAGCCCCAGCATTTT.

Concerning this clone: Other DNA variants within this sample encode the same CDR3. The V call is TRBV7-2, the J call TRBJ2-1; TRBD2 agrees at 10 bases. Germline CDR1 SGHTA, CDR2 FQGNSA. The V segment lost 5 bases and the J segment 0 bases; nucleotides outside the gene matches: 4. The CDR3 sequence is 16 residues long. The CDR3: CASSGASGSSYNEQFF. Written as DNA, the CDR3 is TGTGCCAGCAGCGGGGCTAGCGGGAGCTCCTACAATGAGCAGTTCTTC.

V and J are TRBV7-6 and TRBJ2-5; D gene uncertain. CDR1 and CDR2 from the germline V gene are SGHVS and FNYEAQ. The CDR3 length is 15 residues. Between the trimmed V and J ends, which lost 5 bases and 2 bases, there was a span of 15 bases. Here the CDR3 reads CASSADGQAQETQYF. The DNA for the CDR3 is TGTGCCAGCAGCGCCGACGGGCAGGCGCAAGAGACCCAGTACTTC.

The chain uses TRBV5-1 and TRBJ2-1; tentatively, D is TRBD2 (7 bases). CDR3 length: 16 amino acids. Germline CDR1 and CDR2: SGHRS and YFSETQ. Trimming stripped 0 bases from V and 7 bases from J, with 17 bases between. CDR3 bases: TGCGCCAGCAGCTTGGGAGGCGGGGGCTCGGCAAATGAGCAGTTCTTC. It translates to CASSLGGGGSANEQFF.

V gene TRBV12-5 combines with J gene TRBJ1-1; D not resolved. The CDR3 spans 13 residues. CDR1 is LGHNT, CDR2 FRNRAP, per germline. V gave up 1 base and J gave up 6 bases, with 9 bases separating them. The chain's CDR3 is CASGLGLLSEAFF. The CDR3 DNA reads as TGTGCTAGTGGTTTGGGCCTTTTGTCTGAAGCTTTCTTT.

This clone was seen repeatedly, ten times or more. The CDR3 DNA reads TGTGCCAGTAGTATTTCCGGGACTAAGGGGGGGGAGACCCAGTACTTC. Its protein is CASSISGTKGGETQYF. The chain links TRBV19 to TRBJ2-5; tentative D call: TRBD2 (7 bases). Trimming shortened V by 3 bases and J by 5 bases, and 19 bases separated the two germline ends. Germline V CDR1 and CDR2: LNHDA, SQIVND (reference sequence). The CDR3 spans 16 residues.

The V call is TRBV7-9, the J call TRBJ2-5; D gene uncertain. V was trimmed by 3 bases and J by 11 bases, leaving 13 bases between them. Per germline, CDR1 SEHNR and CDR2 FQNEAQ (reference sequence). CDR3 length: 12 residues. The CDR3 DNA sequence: TGTGCCAGCAGCTTGGAAGTTGAGGTGCAGTACTTC. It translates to CASSLEVEVQYF.

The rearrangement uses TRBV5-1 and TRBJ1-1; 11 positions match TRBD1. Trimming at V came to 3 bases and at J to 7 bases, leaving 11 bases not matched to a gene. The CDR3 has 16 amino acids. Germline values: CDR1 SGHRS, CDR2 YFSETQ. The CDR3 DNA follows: TGCGCCAGCAGCTCCGGACAGGGGGCGCGTTGGAGTGAAGCTTTCTTT. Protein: CASSSGQGARWSEAFF.

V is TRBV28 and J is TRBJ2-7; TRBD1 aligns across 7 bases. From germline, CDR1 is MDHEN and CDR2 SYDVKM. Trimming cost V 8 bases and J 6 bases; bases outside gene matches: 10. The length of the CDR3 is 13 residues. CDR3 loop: CASRIRQGGEQYF. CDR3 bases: TGTGCCAGCCGGATCCGACAGGGTGGCGAGCAGTACTTC.